These T cell receptor beta chains were read from a single sample in a study of response to subunit inactivated influenza vaccine. Using its own MiXCR run on the RT-PCR reads, TCRdb lists one record per CDR3 protein. The sample has hundreds of thousands of distinct CDR3 sequences, about 11% seen once. This specimen was PBMCs from blood, taken on the day of vaccination. The receptors here all came from a man in his forties or fifties who received an inactivated influenza vaccine. Each CDR3 is given with its conserved first and last residue. Fields, in order: V gene, clone size, D gene, J gene, CDR3 protein, CDR3 DNA. A D gene is named only where the DNA matches it firmly. Clone size is given for some rows only: seen once, a few or many times, or a class if the clone is expanded.

TRBV5-1	.	.	TRBJ2-3	CASSLDPPSGTDTQYF	TGCGCCAGCAGCTTGGACCCCCCTTCAGGCACAGATACGCAGTATTTT
TRBV7-9	few	TRBD1	TRBJ2-3	CASSNRGPSTDTQYF	TGTGCCAGCAGCAATAGGGGGCCGAGCACAGATACGCAGTATTTT
TRBV6-1	few	TRBD2	TRBJ2-1	CASSAGLAGYTSYNEQFF	TGTGCCAGCAGTGCGGGACTAGCGGGTTACACCTCCTACAATGAGCAGTTCTTC
TRBV7-3	few	.	TRBJ2-5	CASSSSSGTQYF	TGTGCCAGCAGCTCCAGCTCGGGGACCCAGTACTTC
TRBV2	many	.	TRBJ2-3	CASQLSRQYF	TGTGCCAGCCAGTTAAGTAGGCAGTATTTT
TRBV4-2	.	.	TRBJ2-2	CASSQVLADTGELFF	TGTGCCAGCAGCCAGGTTCTAGCAGACACCGGGGAGCTGTTTTTT
TRBV5-1	few	.	TRBJ2-7	CASSLREETYEQYF	TGCGCCAGCAGCTTGAGGGAGGAGACCTACGAGCAGTACTTC
TRBV4-3	many	.	TRBJ2-1	CASSQTEGAYNEQFF	TGCGCCAGCAGCCAGACGGAAGGGGCCTACAATGAGCAGTTCTTC
TRBV7-2	few	TRBD1	TRBJ1-5	CASSLEGQRNQPQHF	TGTGCCAGCAGCTTAGAGGGACAGCGTAATCAGCCCCAGCATTTT
TRBV10-3	few	.	TRBJ2-1	CAIGGTQMFF	TGTGCCATCGGCGGGACTCAGATGTTCTTC
TRBV7-9	.	.	TRBJ2-5	CASTRYSQSQETQYF	TGTGCCAGCACCCGGTACTCACAGAGCCAAGAGACCCAGTACTTC
TRBV27	.	.	TRBJ2-1	CASSSQGYSYNEQFF	TGTGCCAGCAGTTCTCAGGGGTATTCCTACAATGAGCAGTTCTTC
TRBV12-3/TRBV12-4	many	.	TRBJ1-2	CASRRGPANYGYTF	TGTGCCAGCAGGCGCGGGCCCGCTAACTATGGCTACACCTTC
TRBV7-9	many	TRBD2	TRBJ2-1	CASSLEGGTYNEQFF	TGTGCCAGCAGCTTAGAGGGAGGGACCTACAATGAGCAGTTCTTC
TRBV29-1	few	.	TRBJ2-7	CSVGGTSYEQYF	TGCAGCGTCGGGGGCACTTCCTACGAGCAGTACTTC
TRBV11-2	.	TRBD1	TRBJ1-2	CASSLGGQRYGYTF	TGTGCCAGCAGCTTAGGGGGACAGCGGTATGGCTACACCTTC
TRBV6-2/TRBV6-3	many	.	TRBJ2-1	CASSYNRDHGYNEQFF	TGTGCCAGCAGTTATAACCGAGACCACGGGTACAATGAGCAGTTCTTC
TRBV5-1	few	TRBD2	TRBJ2-7	CASSPAGTSGYEQYF	TGCGCCAGCAGCCCCGCCGGGACTAGCGGCTACGAGCAGTACTTC
TRBV29-1	.	.	TRBJ2-2	CSVLGGQGSNTGELFF	TGCAGCGTTTTAGGTGGGCAGGGCTCGAACACCGGGGAGCTGTTTTTT
TRBV4-1	once	.	TRBJ1-2	CASSQDERVKGYTF	TGCGCCAGCAGCCAAGATGAAAGGGTGAAAGGCTACACCTTC
TRBV5-1	few	.	TRBJ2-2	CASSARDGGNTGELFF	TGCGCCAGCTCGGCCCGGGACGGAGGTAACACCGGGGAGCTGTTTTTT
TRBV9	few	TRBD2	TRBJ2-1	CASSVGEGSYNEQFF	TGTGCCAGCAGCGTAGGGGAGGGCTCCTACAATGAGCAGTTCTTC
TRBV5-1	many	.	TRBJ2-4	CASSLEGAINIQYF	TGCGCCAGCAGCTTGGAGGGCGCGATAAACATTCAGTACTTC
TRBV7-3	.	TRBD2	TRBJ2-3	CASSPSPSGASTDTQYF	TGTGCCAGCAGCCCTTCCCCCAGCGGGGCTAGCACAGATACGCAGTATTTT
TRBV20-1	.	TRBD2	TRBJ2-1	CSAMRLAGGDEQFF	TGCAGTGCTATGAGACTAGCGGGGGGTGATGAGCAGTTCTTC
TRBV7-2	many	.	TRBJ1-4	CASSKDRALTNEKLFF	TGTGCCAGCAGCAAAGACAGAGCTCTAACTAATGAAAAACTGTTTTTT
TRBV24-1	.	.	TRBJ2-5	CATSTLGETQYF	TGTGCCACCAGTACCTTGGGGGAGACCCAGTACTTC
TRBV6-2/TRBV6-3	.	TRBD1	TRBJ1-2	CASSSPTGTVYGYTF	TGTGCCAGCAGTTCCCCGACAGGGACCGTCTATGGCTACACCTTC
TRBV7-9	.	.	TRBJ2-7	CASSSWTGTTSEQYF	TGTGCCAGCAGCTCATGGACAGGGACTACTAGCGAGCAGTACTTC
TRBV12-3/TRBV12-4	many	.	TRBJ1-5	CASSIGYSNQPQHF	TGTGCCAGCAGTATCGGTTATAGCAATCAGCCCCAGCATTTT
TRBV11-1	.	TRBD1	TRBJ2-7	CASSFSQRQGRTYEQYF	TGTGCCAGCAGCTTTTCTCAGAGACAGGGTCGGACCTACGAGCAGTACTTC
TRBV2	.	TRBD1	TRBJ1-1	CASREAGGAFF	TGTGCCAGCAGGGAGGCAGGGGGAGCTTTCTTT
TRBV12-3/TRBV12-4	.	TRBD2	TRBJ2-5	CASSPGSGRAQETQYF	TGTGCCAGCAGTCCGGGTAGCGGGAGAGCCCAAGAGACCCAGTACTTC
TRBV29-1	many	.	TRBJ2-1	CSVDHGRNEQFF	TGCAGCGTTGATCATGGCAGAAATGAGCAGTTCTTC
TRBV6-5	few	.	TRBJ2-5	CASSYYLGTTLEETQYF	TGTGCCAGCAGTTACTATCTTGGAACCACCCTTGAGGAGACCCAGTACTTC
TRBV4-1	few	TRBD1	TRBJ1-3	CASSQQQGSSGNTIYF	TGCGCCAGCAGCCAACAACAGGGGAGCTCTGGAAACACCATATATTTT
TRBV28	few	TRBD2	TRBJ2-3	CASRPTSGRPDTQYF	TGTGCCAGCAGACCGACTAGCGGGAGGCCAGATACGCAGTATTTT
TRBV9	.	.	TRBJ2-1	CASSPHSGYNEQFF	TGTGCCAGCAGCCCCCACTCAGGGTACAATGAGCAGTTCTTC
TRBV28	.	.	TRBJ2-2	CASTRQNTGELFF	TGTGCCAGCACACGACAAAACACCGGGGAGCTGTTTTTT
TRBV5-1	few	.	TRBJ1-1	CASSADPGTMNTEAFF	TGCGCCAGCAGCGCGGACCCAGGGACGATGAACACTGAAGCTTTCTTT